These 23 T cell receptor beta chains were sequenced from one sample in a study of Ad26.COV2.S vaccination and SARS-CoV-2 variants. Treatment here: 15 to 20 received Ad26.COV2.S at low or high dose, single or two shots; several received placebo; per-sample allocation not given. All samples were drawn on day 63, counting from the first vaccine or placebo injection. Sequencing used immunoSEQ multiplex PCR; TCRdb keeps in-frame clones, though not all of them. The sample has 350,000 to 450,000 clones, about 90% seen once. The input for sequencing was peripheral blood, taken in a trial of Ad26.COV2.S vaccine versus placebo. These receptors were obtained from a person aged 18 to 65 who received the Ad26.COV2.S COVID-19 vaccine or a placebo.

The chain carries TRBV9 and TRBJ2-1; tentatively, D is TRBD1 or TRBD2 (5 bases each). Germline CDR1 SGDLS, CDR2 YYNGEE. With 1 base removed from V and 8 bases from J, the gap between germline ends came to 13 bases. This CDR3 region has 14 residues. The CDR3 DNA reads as TGTGCCAGCAGCGTAAGCGGCAGGGAACATGAGCAGTTCTTC. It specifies CASSVSGREHEQFF. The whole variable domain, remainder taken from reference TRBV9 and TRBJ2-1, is DSGVTQTPKHLITATGQRVTLRCSPRSGDLSVYWYQQSLDQGLQFLIQYYNGEERAKGNILERFSAQQFPDLHSELNLSSLELGDSALYFCASSVSGREHEQFFGPGTRLTVL.

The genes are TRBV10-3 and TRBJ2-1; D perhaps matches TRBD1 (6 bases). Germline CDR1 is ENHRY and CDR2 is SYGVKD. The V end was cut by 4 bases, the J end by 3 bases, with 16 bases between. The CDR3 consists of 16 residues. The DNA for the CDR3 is TGTGCCATCAGTGGGCAAGACAGGACGGACTACAATGAGCAGTTCTTC. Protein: CAISGQDRTDYNEQFF.

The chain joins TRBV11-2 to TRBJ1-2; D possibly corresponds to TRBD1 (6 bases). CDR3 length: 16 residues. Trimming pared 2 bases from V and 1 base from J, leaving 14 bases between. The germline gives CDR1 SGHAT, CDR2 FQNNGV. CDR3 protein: CASSLFGQGINYGYTF. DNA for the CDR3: TGTGCCAGCAGCTTATTTGGTCAGGGGATTAACTATGGCTACACCTTC.

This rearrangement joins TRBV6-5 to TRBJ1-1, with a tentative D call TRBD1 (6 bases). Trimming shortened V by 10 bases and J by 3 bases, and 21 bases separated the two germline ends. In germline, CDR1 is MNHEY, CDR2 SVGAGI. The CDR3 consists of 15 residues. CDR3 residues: CATAKQGSLDTEAFF. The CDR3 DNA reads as TGTGCCACCGCCAAACAGGGTTCATTGGACACTGAAGCTTTCTTT.

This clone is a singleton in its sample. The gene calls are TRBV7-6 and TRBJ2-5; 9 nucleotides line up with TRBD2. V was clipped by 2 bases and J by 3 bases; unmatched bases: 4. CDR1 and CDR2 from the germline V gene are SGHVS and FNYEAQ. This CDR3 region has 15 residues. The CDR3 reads CASSLNAGGEETQYF. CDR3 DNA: TGTGCCAGCAGCTTAAACGCGGGGGGGGAAGAGACCCAGTACTTC. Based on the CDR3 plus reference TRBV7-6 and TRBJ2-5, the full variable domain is GAGVSQSPRYKVTKRGQDVALRCDPISGHVSLYWYRQALGQGPEFLTYFNYEAQQDKSGLPNDRFSAERPEGSISTLTIQRTEQRDSAMYRCASSLNAGGEETQYFGPGTRLLVL.

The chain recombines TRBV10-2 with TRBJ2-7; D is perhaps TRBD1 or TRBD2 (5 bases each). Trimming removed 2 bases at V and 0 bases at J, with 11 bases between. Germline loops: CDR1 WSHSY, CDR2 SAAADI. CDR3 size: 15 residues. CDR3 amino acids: CASSEVGAVSYEQYF. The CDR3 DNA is TGCGCCAGCAGTGAGGTCGGGGCGGTCTCCTACGAGCAGTACTTC.

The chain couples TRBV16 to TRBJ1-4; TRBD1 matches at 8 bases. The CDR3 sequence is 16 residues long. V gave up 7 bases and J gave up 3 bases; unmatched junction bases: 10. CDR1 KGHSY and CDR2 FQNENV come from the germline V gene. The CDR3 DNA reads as TGTGCCAGCATCGCAATCGGGGACAGGTCTAATGAAAAACTGTTTTTT. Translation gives CASIAIGDRSNEKLFF.

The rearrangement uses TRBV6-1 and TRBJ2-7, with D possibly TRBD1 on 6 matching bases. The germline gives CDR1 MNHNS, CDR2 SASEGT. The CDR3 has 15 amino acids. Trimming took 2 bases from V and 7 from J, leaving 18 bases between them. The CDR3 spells CASSETGTSYWEQYF. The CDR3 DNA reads TGTGCCAGCAGTGAAACCGGGACATCGTACTGGGAGCAGTACTTC.

The CDR3 protein is CATSVSRDRTIQDGYTF. The CDR3 DNA reads TGTGCCACCAGTGTTAGTAGGGACCGGACCATCCAGGATGGCTACACCTTC. V gene TRBV24-1 combines with J gene TRBJ1-2; weak D call: TRBD1 (5 bases). Trimming took 5 bases from V and 6 from J, leaving 24 bases between them. The germline gives CDR1 KGHDR, CDR2 SFDVKD. This CDR3 spans 17 amino acids.

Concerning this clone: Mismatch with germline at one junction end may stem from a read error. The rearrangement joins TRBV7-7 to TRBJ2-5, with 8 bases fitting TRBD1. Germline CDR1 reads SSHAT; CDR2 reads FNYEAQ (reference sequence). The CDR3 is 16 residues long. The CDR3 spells CASSLGLGTGQETQYF. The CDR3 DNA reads TGTGCTAGCAGCTTAGGACTCGGGACAGGACAAGAGACCCAGTACTTC. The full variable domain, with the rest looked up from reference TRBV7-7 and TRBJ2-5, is GAGVSQSPRYKVTKRGQDVTLRCDPISSHATLYWYQQALGQGPEFLTYFNYEAQPDKSGLPSDRFSAERPEGSISTLTIQRTEQRDSAMYRCASSLGLGTGQETQYFGPGTRLLVL.

The CDR3 region has the DNA TGTGCCAGCAGATGGACTAGCGAGTACAATGAGCAGTTCTTC. Its protein is CASRWTSEYNEQFF. The chain couples TRBV2 to TRBJ2-1; TRBD2 agrees at 9 bases. CDR1 and CDR2 from the germline V gene are SNHLY and FYNNEI. CDR3 length: 14 amino acids. V was pared by 6 bases and J by 4 bases, with 4 bases of the junction left unmatched. Together with reference TRBV2 and TRBJ2-1, the CDR3 gives the full variable domain: EPEVTQTPSHQVTQMGQEVILRCVPISNHLYFYWYRQILGQKVEFLVSFYNNEISEKSEIFDDQFSVERPDGSNFTLKIRSTKLEDSAMYFCASRWTSEYNEQFFGPGTRLTVL.

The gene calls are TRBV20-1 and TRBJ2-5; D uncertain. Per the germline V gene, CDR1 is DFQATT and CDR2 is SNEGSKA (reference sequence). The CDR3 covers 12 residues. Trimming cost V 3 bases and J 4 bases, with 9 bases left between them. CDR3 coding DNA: TGCAGTGCTAGTCCGGGTAGAGAGACCCAGTACTTC. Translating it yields CSASPGRETQYF.

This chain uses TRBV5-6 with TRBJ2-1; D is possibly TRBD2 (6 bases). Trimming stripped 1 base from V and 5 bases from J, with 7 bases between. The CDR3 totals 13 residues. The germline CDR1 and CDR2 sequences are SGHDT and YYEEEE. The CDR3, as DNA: TGTGCCAGCAGCTTGCCGGGGGACAATGAGCAGTTCTTC. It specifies CASSLPGDNEQFF.

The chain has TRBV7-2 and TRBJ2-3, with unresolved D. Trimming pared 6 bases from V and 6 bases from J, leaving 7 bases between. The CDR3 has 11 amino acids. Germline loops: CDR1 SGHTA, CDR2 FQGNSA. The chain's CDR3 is CASSPVDTQYF. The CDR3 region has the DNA TGTGCCAGCAGTCCGGTGGATACGCAGTATTTT.

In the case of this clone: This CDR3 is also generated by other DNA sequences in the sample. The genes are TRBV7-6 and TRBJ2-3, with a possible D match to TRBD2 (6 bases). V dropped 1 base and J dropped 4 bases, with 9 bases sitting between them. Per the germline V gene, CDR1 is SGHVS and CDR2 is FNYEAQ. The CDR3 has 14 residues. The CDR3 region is CASSLVGEADTQYF. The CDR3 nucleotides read TGTGCCAGCAGCTTAGTCGGGGAGGCAGATACGCAGTATTTT.

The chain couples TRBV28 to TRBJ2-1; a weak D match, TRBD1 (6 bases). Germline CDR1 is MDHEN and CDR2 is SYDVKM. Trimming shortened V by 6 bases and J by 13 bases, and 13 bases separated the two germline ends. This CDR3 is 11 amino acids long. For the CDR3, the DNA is TGTGCCAGCAGCCAGGGGTCTTCTCAGTTCTTC. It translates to CASSQGSSQFF.

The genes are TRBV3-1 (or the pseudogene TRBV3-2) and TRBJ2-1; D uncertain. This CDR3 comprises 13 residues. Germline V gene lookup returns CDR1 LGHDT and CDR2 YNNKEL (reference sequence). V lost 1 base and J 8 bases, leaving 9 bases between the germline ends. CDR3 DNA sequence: TGTGCCAGCAGCCAAGGGTCCTGGTATGAGCAGTTCTTC. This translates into CASSQGSWYEQFF.

The CDR3, as DNA: TGTGCCAGCAGCCCGAAGGGACCCTACGAGCAGTACTTC. Translated: CASSPKGPYEQYF. This rearrangement joins TRBV7-9 to TRBJ2-7; D may be TRBD1 or TRBD2 (5 bases each). This CDR3 has 13 residues. V dropped 5 bases and J dropped 2 bases, with 10 bases sitting between them. Germline V lookup: CDR1 SEHNR, CDR2 FQNEAQ (reference sequence).

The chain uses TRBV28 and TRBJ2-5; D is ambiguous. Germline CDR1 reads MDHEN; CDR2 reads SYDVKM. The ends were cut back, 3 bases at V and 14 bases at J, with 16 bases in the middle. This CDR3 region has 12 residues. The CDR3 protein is CASSFYSQVQYF. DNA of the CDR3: TGTGCCAGCAGTTTCTATAGCCAGGTCCAATACTTC.

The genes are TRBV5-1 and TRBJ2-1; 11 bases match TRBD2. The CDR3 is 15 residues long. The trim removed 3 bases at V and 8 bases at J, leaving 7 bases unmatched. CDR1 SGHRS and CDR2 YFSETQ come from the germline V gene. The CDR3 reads CASSSLAGGGDEQFF. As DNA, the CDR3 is TGCGCCAGCAGCTCCCTAGCGGGGGGAGGGGATGAGCAGTTCTTC.

CDR3 nucleotide sequence: TGCACCAGCAGCCAATTTGAGGTACAACAAAGCTCCTACAATGAGCAGTTCTTC. Encoded protein: CTSSQFEVQQSSYNEQFF. The J gene is TRBJ2-1, the V gene TRBV1; the table calls TRBD2, which could not be checked here. TRBV1 has pseudogene status. The CDR3 contains 18 residues.

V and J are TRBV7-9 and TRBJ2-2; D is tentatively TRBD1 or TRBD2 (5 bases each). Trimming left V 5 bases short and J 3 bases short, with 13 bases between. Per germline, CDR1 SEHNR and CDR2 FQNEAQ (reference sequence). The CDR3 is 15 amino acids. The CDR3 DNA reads TGTGCCAGCAGCCCACTCCGGGGACACACCGGGGAGCTGTTTTTT. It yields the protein CASSPLRGHTGELFF.

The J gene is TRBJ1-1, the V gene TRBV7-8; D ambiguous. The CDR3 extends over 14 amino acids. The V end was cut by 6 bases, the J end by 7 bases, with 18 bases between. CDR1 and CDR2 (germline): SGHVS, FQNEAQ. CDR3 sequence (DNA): TGTGCCAGCAGGCCCTTAGAGGCCCGGGGTGAAGCTTTCTTT. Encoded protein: CASRPLEARGEAFF.